This T cell receptor (beta chain) was sequenced for a study of blood T cell repertoires in COVID-19. Using immunoSEQ multiplex PCR, the repertoire was profiled, and TCRdb retains in-frame clones only, with some absent. In the table there are about 100,000 clones, more than 75% of which are singletons. CDR3 length equals 18 residues. The V gene's germline CDR1 is MNHEY and CDR2 SVGEGT. After removal of 2 bases from V and 2 bases from J, the junction contained 6 bases not matched to a gene. The source of this sequence is a human donor in a cohort sampled during active COVID-19. This chain links TRBV6-2 or TRBV6-3 with TRBJ2-3, with 14 bases identical to TRBD2. Sequencing was carried out using peripheral blood. CDR3 coding DNA: TGTGCCAGCAGTTACGGGACTAGCGGGAGAGGGGTCACAGATACGCAGTATTTT. Translated: CASSYGTSGRGVTDTQYF.